This TCR beta chain was sequenced in a study of blood T cell repertoires in COVID-19. Libraries were prepared by immunoSEQ multiplex PCR; TCRdb keeps only in-frame clonotypes and omits some of them. The sample records 210,000 or so clones, 65% to 80% being singletons. Germline V gene sequence: CDR1 MNHEY, CDR2 SVGAGI. The CDR3 contains 16 residues. Trimming took 2 bases from V and 8 from J, leaving 18 bases between them. The specimen sequenced was peripheral blood. This TCR derives from a middle-aged man who had recovered from COVID-19. The genes are TRBV6-5 and TRBJ1-4; D remains ambiguous. The CDR3 loop reads CASSYMAGGAREKLFF. The CDR3 DNA is TGTGCCAGCAGTTACATGGCGGGTGGTGCGAGGGAAAAACTGTTTTTT.